This is a list of T cell receptor beta chains from one sample in a study of cytomegalovirus exposure and HLA in healthy donors. Clones were read by immunoSEQ multiplex PCR, and TCRdb kept only the in-frame ones, dropping some. The sample shows around 120,000 clones, approximately 72% of them seen only once. Material: PBMCs. The source of these receptors is a woman between 40 and 55 years old in good health and CMV-seropositive. The CDR3 runs from the conserved cysteine through the conserved F or W. The order of the fields is J gene, clone size, V gene, D gene, CDR3 protein, CDR3 DNA. D genes are given only for firm matches. Clone size appears in some rows only: once, few, many, or a class for an expanded clone.

J: TRBJ1-2
size: -
V: TRBV20-1
D: -
CDR3: CSAFNYGYTF
DNA: TGCAGTGCCTTCAACTATGGCTACACCTTC

J: TRBJ2-7
size: -
V: TRBV18
D: TRBD1
CDR3: CASSPRKGQGVNEQYF
DNA: TGTGCCAGCTCACCCCGGAAGGGACAGGGGGTTAACGAGCAGTACTTC

J: TRBJ2-7
size: -
V: TRBV19
D: -
CDR3: CASSIGASSSYEQYF
DNA: TGTGCCAGTAGTATTGGGGCTTCCAGCTCCTACGAGCAGTACTTC

J: TRBJ1-4
size: few
V: TRBV10-3
D: -
CDR3: CAINRAVNEKLFF
DNA: TGTGCCATCAACAGGGCCGTTAATGAAAAACTGTTTTTT

J: TRBJ2-2
size: -
V: TRBV7-8
D: -
CDR3: CASSLGNLAGELFF
DNA: TGTGCCAGCAGCTTAGGAAACTTAGCGGGGGAGCTGTTTTTT

J: TRBJ2-5
size: -
V: TRBV5-1
D: -
CDR3: CASRPGSQETQYF
DNA: TGCGCCAGCAGGCCAGGCAGTCAAGAGACCCAGTACTTC

J: TRBJ1-2
size: -
V: TRBV2
D: TRBD1
CDR3: CASSYTRETGVYGYTF
DNA: TGTGCCAGCAGTTACACCCGAGAGACAGGGGTCTATGGCTACACCTTC

J: TRBJ2-2
size: -
V: TRBV7-3
D: -
CDR3: CASSLVLNTGELFF
DNA: TGTGCCAGCAGCCTCGTATTGAACACCGGGGAGCTGTTTTTT

J: TRBJ1-3
size: once
V: TRBV9
D: -
CDR3: CASSVAGGGNTIYF
DNA: TGTGCCAGCAGCGTAGCTGGGGGCGGAAACACCATATATTTT

J: TRBJ1-1
size: -
V: TRBV7-3
D: -
CDR3: CASKGDPSSTEAFF
DNA: TGTGCCAGCAAGGGGGATCCCTCTAGCACTGAAGCTTTCTTT

J: TRBJ1-2
size: few
V: TRBV29-1
D: TRBD1
CDR3: CSVEGQGNGYTF
DNA: TGCAGCGTTGAGGGACAGGGAAATGGCTACACCTTC

J: TRBJ2-3
size: -
V: TRBV10-3
D: -
CDR3: CASSSQLGDTQYF
DNA: TGTGCCAGTAGTAGCCAACTCGGGGATACGCAGTATTTT

J: TRBJ1-5
size: -
V: TRBV7-2
D: -
CDR3: CASSPEGIQPQHF
DNA: TGTGCCAGCAGCCCAGAGGGTATCCAGCCCCAGCATTTT

J: TRBJ2-7
size: -
V: TRBV18
D: TRBD2
CDR3: CASSPRSGGPSYEQYF
DNA: TGTGCCAGCTCACCAAGGAGCGGGGGCCCCTCCTACGAGCAGTACTTC

J: TRBJ1-5
size: -
V: TRBV7-8
D: -
CDR3: CASSLQGRYYSNQPQHF
DNA: TGTGCCAGCAGCTTACAAGGCCGATACTATAGCAATCAGCCCCAGCATTTT

J: TRBJ1-6
size: once
V: TRBV7-6
D: -
CDR3: CASSLAHGGLDSPLHF
DNA: TGTGCCAGCAGCTTAGCGCATGGGGGACTTGATTCACCCCTCCACTTT

J: TRBJ1-1
size: few
V: TRBV6-1
D: -
CDR3: CASGSGNTEAFF
DNA: TGTGCCAGCGGGTCGGGGAACACTGAAGCTTTCTTT

J: TRBJ1-2
size: -
V: TRBV27
D: TRBD1
CDR3: CASSYNPGGGYTF
DNA: TGTGCCAGCAGTTACAACCCAGGGGGCGGCTACACCTTC

J: TRBJ1-4
size: -
V: TRBV6-1
D: TRBD1
CDR3: CASTGTGESNEKLFF
DNA: TGTGCCAGCACTGGGACAGGGGAATCTAATGAAAAACTGTTTTTT

J: TRBJ2-1
size: -
V: TRBV7-2
D: -
CDR3: CASSLSGADEQFF
DNA: TGTGCCAGCAGCTTATCTGGGGCCGATGAGCAGTTCTTC

J: TRBJ2-2
size: -
V: TRBV7-3
D: -
CDR3: CASSPQDTGELFF
DNA: TGTGCCAGCAGCCCCCAGGACACCGGGGAGCTGTTTTTT

J: TRBJ1-5
size: -
V: TRBV15
D: -
CDR3: CATSGYRTHQPQHF
DNA: TGTGCCACCAGCGGTTACAGGACCCATCAGCCCCAGCATTTT

J: TRBJ2-5
size: -
V: TRBV6-6
D: TRBD2
CDR3: CASSYGGEAGETQYF
DNA: TGTGCCAGCAGTTATGGGGGGGAGGCGGGAGAGACCCAGTACTTC

J: TRBJ1-2
size: -
V: TRBV7-9
D: -
CDR3: CASSLGDGSYAF
DNA: TGTGCCAGCAGCTTAGGGGACGGGAGCTACGCCTTC

J: TRBJ2-7
size: -
V: TRBV2
D: TRBD1
CDR3: CASRESSGTGGAEQYF
DNA: TGTGCCAGCAGAGAATCTTCCGGGACAGGGGGCGCCGAGCAGTACTTC

J: TRBJ1-2
size: -
V: TRBV6-4
D: -
CDR3: CASSPGANHGYTF
DNA: TGTGCCAGCAGTCCAGGGGCGAACCATGGCTACACCTTC

J: TRBJ2-1
size: -
V: TRBV7-2
D: TRBD2
CDR3: CASSAGGFTYNEQFF
DNA: TGTGCCAGCAGCGCGGGGGGCTTCACCTACAATGAGCAGTTCTTC

J: TRBJ2-7
size: -
V: TRBV11-3
D: -
CDR3: CASSSLTGYEQYF
DNA: TGTGCCAGCAGCTCACTGACAGGTTACGAGCAGTACTTC

J: TRBJ2-5
size: -
V: TRBV15
D: -
CDR3: CATSRGQQETQYF
DNA: TGTGCCACCAGCAGAGGACAGCAAGAGACCCAGTACTTC

J: TRBJ2-7
size: -
V: TRBV5-4
D: -
CDR3: CASSPPGALSYEQYF
DNA: TGTGCCAGCAGCCCCCCAGGGGCCCTCTCCTACGAGCAGTACTTC

J: TRBJ1-1
size: -
V: TRBV1
D: -
CDR3: CTSSPGTEAFF
DNA: TGCACCAGCAGCCCCGGCACTGAAGCTTTCTTT